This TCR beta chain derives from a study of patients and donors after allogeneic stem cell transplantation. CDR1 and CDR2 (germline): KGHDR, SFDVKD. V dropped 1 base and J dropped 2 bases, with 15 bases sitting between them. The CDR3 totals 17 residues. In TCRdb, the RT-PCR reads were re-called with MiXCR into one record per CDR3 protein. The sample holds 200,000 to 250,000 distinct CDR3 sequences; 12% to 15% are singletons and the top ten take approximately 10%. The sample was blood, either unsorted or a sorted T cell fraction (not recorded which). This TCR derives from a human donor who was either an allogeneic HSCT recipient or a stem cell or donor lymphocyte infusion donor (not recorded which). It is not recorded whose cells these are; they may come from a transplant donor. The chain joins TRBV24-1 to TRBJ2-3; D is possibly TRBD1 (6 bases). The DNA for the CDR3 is TGTGCCACCAGTGATTTTCGGCAGGGGACCCCCACAGATACGCAGTATTTT. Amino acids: CATSDFRQGTPTDTQYF.